This T cell receptor beta chain was recorded in a study of neurological immune-mediated disorders. Study observations and caveats: Patients with HTLV-1-associated myelopathy showed the most TCR clonal expansion. Those with multiple sclerosis showed the least, falling below healthy controls. None of the CDR3 amino acid sequences of expanded clones recurred across subjects, suggesting private repertoires in all groups.

This clonotype was seen at least ten times. The antigen remains undetermined. cDNA synthesis was performed by 5'RACE with 10-nucleotide random UMIs. TCRdb itself ran the 5' RACE reads through MiXCR, one entry per CDR3 protein. The sample has 20,000 to 25,000 distinct CDR3 sequences, 15% seen once. CDR1 is SGHTA and CDR2 is FQGNSA in the germline V gene. The CDR3 length is 14 residues. Trimming pared 6 bases from V and 2 bases from J, leaving 13 bases between. The unsorted libraries were prepared from 2 million PBMCs (stored at -80 C). The sample comprised PBMCs. The rearrangement uses TRBV7-2 and TRBJ2-5; D remains ambiguous. This receptor was obtained from a female donor with HTLV-1-associated myelopathy (HAM/TSP). The CDR3 region is CASSRPRAQETQYF. CDR3 bases: TGTGCCAGCAGTCGACCTCGGGCGCAAGAGACCCAGTACTTC.